This is a list of T cell receptor beta chains from one sample in a study of OX40 agonist ivuxolimab in advanced cancers. Here immunoSEQ multiplex PCR was the method, and the copy in TCRdb shows in-frame clones only, minus some. In the table there are just over 90,000 clones, roughly nine tenths of which are singletons. Specimen: CD4+ or CD8+ T cells sorted from blood, collected in a trial of the OX40 agonist ivuxolimab. These receptors were collected from an adult with an advanced solid tumor such as melanoma, head and neck, liver or kidney cancer. The CDR3 runs from the conserved cysteine through the conserved F or W.

v_call	cdr3_aa
TRBV30	CACNVLTF
TRBV7-6	CASSLAGGNEQFF
TRBV6-6	CASSYLAGSSYEQYF
TRBV18	CASSPSIITSGEGEQYF
TRBV25-1	CASSFMTAYGYTF
TRBV5-1	CASSLSSLAGGHTGELFF
TRBV5-1	CASSLLENEQFF
TRBV19	CASSIGGQGNEQYF
TRBV7-9	CASGGGPTNYNEQFF
TRBV5-1	CASSLGLAGVEQFF
TRBV5-1	CASSFFPRLAERQETQYF
TRBV6-1	CASSGTGEGYEQYF
TRBV11-2	CASSTQAGGPHEQYF